This T cell receptor (beta chain) is from a study of T cells in Graves' hyperthyroidism and ophthalmopathy. General study points: A model using 13 V-J features told ophthalmopathy apart from stable hyperthyroidism. The model made its ophthalmopathy prediction, and onset followed a median about 6 months later.

This clonotype was observed at least ten times. No antigen is known for it. The PBMCs had their origin in 10 ml of fresh peripheral blood. The CDR3 has 14 amino acids. With 3 bases removed from V and 3 bases from J, the gap between germline ends came to 8 bases. Amplification yielded TCR beta CDR3 regions, with RNA transcripts as the source. During a first-round RT-PCR of the TCR CDR3, the HTBI primer set was used. TCRdb called the multiplex PCR reads again in MiXCR, with one record for every CDR3 protein. This table holds about 360,000 distinct CDR3 sequences, 13% found once. This receptor was identified in a man in his thirties or forties with Graves' hyperthyroidism that later progressed to Graves' ophthalmopathy. Specimen: blood. The genes are TRBV12-3 or TRBV12-4 and TRBJ2-2; D not resolved. CDR3 region: CASSFWGDTGELFF. DNA for the CDR3: TGTGCCAGCAGTTTTTGGGGTGACACCGGGGAGCTGTTTTTT.